These 11 T cell receptor beta chains originate from one sample sequenced in a study of T cells in Graves' hyperthyroidism and ophthalmopathy. RNA transcripts gave rise to amplified TCR beta CDR3 regions. A first-round RT-PCR of the TCR CDR3 used the HTBI primer set. TCRdb re-called the multiplex PCR reads with MiXCR, one entry per CDR3 protein. Seen here are hundreds of thousands of distinct CDR3 sequences, roughly 15% observed once, and the top ten hold 9.5% to 15%. Sequencing was done on a sample of blood. The receptors here all came from a woman aged 45 to 65 with Graves' ophthalmopathy.

This clonotype was recorded at least ten times. The gene calls are TRBV18 and TRBJ1-4; no firm D call. CDR3 length: 13 amino acids. Trimming pared 6 bases from V and 0 bases from J, leaving 5 bases between. Germline V lookup: CDR1 KGHSH, CDR2 LQKENI. The CDR3 DNA follows: TGTGCCAGCTCTATAGCAACTAATGAAAAACTGTTTTTT. Translating it yields CASSIATNEKLFF.

The rearrangement joins TRBV3-1 to TRBJ1-3; 9 bases match TRBD1. Germline values: CDR1 LGHDT, CDR2 YNNKEL (reference sequence). This CDR3 is 15 amino acids long. The ends lost 4 bases at V and 3 bases at J; junction bases unmatched: 4. As DNA, the CDR3 is TGTGCCAGCAGCCTACAGGGGGCCCATGGAAACACCATATATTTT. As protein: CASSLQGAHGNTIYF.

Many counts were recorded for this clonotype. The chain combines TRBV7-9 with TRBJ1-1, with 9 nucleotides matching TRBD1. The V segment lost 5 bases and the J segment 0 bases; nucleotides outside the gene matches: 16. Germline values: CDR1 SEHNR, CDR2 FQNEAQ (reference sequence). This CDR3 region has 19 residues. The CDR3 region has the DNA TGTGCCAGCAGCCCCCTAGGGTTGGGACAGGGACCTCTGAACACTGAAGCTTTCTTT. Its protein is CASSPLGLGQGPLNTEAFF.

In this sample, this clonotype turned up many times. The chain couples TRBV11-3 to TRBJ2-7; the D is unclear. V lost 0 bases, J lost 4 bases, and 7 bases lay in between. Germline CDR1 and CDR2: SGHNT and YENEEA. The CDR3 consists of 13 residues. The CDR3 nucleotides are TGTGCCAGCAGCTTAGAAGGCGGATACGAGCAGTACTTC. Residues: CASSLEGGYEQYF.

This clonotype was counted at least ten times. The chain links TRBV24-1 to TRBJ2-2; unclear D gene. Germline assignment: CDR1 KGHDR and CDR2 SFDVKD. V shed 5 bases and J shed 1 base, with 13 bases lying between them. The CDR3 consists of 16 residues. CDR3 sequence reads: CATSGGVAVNTGELFF. The CDR3 DNA reads TGTGCCACCAGTGGTGGAGTGGCAGTGAACACCGGGGAGCTGTTTTTT.

This clonotype has at least ten counts. The chain uses TRBV20-1 and TRBJ2-2; a possible D gene is TRBD2 (6 bases). V was shortened by 0 bases and J by 1 base, with 6 bases between the two germline ends. The CDR3 is 14 amino acids. Germline-derived CDR1 and CDR2 are DFQATT and SNEGSKA (reference sequence). Written as DNA, the CDR3 is TGCAGTGCTAGAGACGGGGGGAACACCGGGGAGCTGTTTTTT. Translating gives CSARDGGNTGELFF.

Of note for this clonotype: A read error may explain this, as a much larger clone is one base away. The CDR3: CAINNGKRSPYEQYF. CDR3 bases: TGTGCCATCAATAACGGCAAGCGGTCACCCTACGAGCAGTACTTC. The V call is TRBV10-3, the J call TRBJ2-7, with a possible D match to TRBD2 (5 bases). The germline gives CDR1 ENHRY, CDR2 SYGVKD. V gave up 7 bases and J gave up 2 bases, with 18 bases separating them. CDR3 length: 15 amino acids.

J is TRBJ1-3 and V is TRBV9; D ambiguous. Germline CDR1 is SGDLS and CDR2 is YYNGEE. With 0 bases removed from V and 2 bases from J, the gap between germline ends came to 12 bases. CDR3 length: 16 amino acids. The CDR3 loop is CASSVDGRIAGNTIYF. DNA of the CDR3: TGTGCCAGCAGCGTAGATGGGCGGATCGCTGGAAACACCATATATTTT.

This clonotype was recorded many times. The rearrangement uses TRBV11-2 and TRBJ2-4, with unresolved D. The CDR3 extends over 18 amino acids. The V and J ends lost 0 bases and 5 bases respectively, with 20 bases between them. The germline V gene encodes CDR1 SGHAT and CDR2 FQNNGV. CDR3 amino acids: CASSLDVHIPNRENIQYF. CDR3 nucleotide sequence: TGTGCCAGCAGCTTAGATGTCCATATCCCCAATCGGGAAAACATTCAGTACTTC.

This clonotype showed up many times. This rearrangement joins TRBV11-2 to TRBJ2-3; 9 positions agree with TRBD2. V dropped 5 bases and J dropped 5; count of bases not matched to a gene: 11. The CDR3 is made up of 16 amino acids. CDR1 and CDR2 from the germline V gene are SGHAT and FQNNGV. CDR3 nucleotides: TGTGCCAGCAGCCCTCAGACTAGCGGAGGGAGAGATACGCAGTATTTT. Its protein is CASSPQTSGGRDTQYF. Combining the CDR3 with reference TRBV11-2 and TRBJ2-3 gives the whole variable domain EAGVAQSPRYKIIEKRQSVAFWCNPISGHATLYWYQQILGQGPKLLIQFQNNGVVDDSQLPKDRFSAERLKGVDSTLKIQPAKLEDSAVYLCASSPQTSGGRDTQYFGPGTRLTVL.

This clonotype showed up many times. This chain uses TRBV20-1 with TRBJ2-3, with TRBD2 matching 9 bases. The CDR3 covers 16 residues. Per germline, CDR1 DFQATT and CDR2 SNEGSKA (reference sequence). Trimming took 1 base from V and 2 from J; bases not matched to a gene: 7. The CDR3 protein is CSARAFLAGITDTQYF. As DNA, the CDR3 is TGCAGTGCTAGAGCGTTTCTAGCGGGAATCACAGATACGCAGTATTTT.